This T cell receptor (beta chain) comes out of a study of cytomegalovirus exposure and HLA in healthy donors. Study-wide findings and caveats: Fewer N-insertions than the approximately 680-donor mean were reportedly shown by an Asian-associated ancestry cluster in a later analysis. Confirmation was obtained in vitro that a few CMV-associated chains are specific for CMV antigens.

Note on this clone: Its antigen remains unidentified.

Samples came from healthy bone marrow donors. Primers for the PCR totalled 60 Vbeta and 13 Jbeta. The data were produced by immunoSEQ multiplex PCR, yet TCRdb's version contains in-frame clones alone and is incomplete. Counted here are 90,000 to 150,000 clones, over 75% occurring once; the ten biggest clones make up about 1.5%. This CDR3 has 15 amino acids. Germline CDR1 MNHEY, CDR2 SVGAGI. V shed 4 bases and J shed 1 base, with 13 bases lying between them. The sequence was collected from a woman aged 18-30 years in good health and CMV-seronegative. The chain is built from TRBV6-5 and TRBJ2-5; no firm D call. Sample: PBMCs. CDR3 sequence: CASSWITKGQETQYF. The CDR3 DNA reads TGTGCCAGCAGTTGGATCACTAAAGGCCAAGAGACCCAGTACTTC.